This T cell receptor beta chain was profiled in a study of blood T cell repertoires in COVID-19. Study context: The study drew acute and convalescent COVID-19 samples from the United States, Italy and Spain.

The CDR3 is 14 residues long. Trimming pared 3 bases from V and 0 bases from J, leaving 6 bases between. CDR1 and CDR2 (germline): LNHDA, SQIVND (reference sequence). The protocol was immunoSEQ multiplex PCR, while the TCRdb copy is restricted to in-frame clones and leaves out a portion. The sample shows about 270,000 clones, about 89% of them seen only once. Participant age was roughly 18 to 90 years, and participants resided in approximately 24 US areas. Cohorts were determined from participant-reported clinical history. Each recovered donor of Cohort 3 presented with two negative PCRs, clearance, or symptom resolution.

The V gene is TRBV19, the J gene TRBJ1-3, with D unclear. The specimen sequenced was PBMCs or T cells enriched from blood (not recorded which). The sequence derives from a woman aged 18 to 35 who had recovered from COVID-19. In DNA, the CDR3 is TGTGCCAGTAGTATGGCTTTCTCTGGAAACACCATATATTTT. Translated, it gives CASSMAFSGNTIYF.